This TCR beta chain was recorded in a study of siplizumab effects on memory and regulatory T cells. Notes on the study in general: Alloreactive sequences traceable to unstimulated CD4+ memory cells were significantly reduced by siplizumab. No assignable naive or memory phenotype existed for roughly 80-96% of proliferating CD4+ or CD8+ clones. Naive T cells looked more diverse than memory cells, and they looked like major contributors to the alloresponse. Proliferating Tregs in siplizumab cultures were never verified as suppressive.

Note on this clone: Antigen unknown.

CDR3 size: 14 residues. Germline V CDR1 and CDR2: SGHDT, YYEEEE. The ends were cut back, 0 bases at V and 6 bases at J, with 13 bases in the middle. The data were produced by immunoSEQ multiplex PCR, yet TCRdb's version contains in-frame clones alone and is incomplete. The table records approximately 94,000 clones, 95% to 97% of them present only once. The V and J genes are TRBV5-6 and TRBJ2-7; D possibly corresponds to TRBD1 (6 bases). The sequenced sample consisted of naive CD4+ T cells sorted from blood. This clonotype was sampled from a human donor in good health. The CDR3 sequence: CASSLAGVQLEQYF. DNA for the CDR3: TGTGCCAGCAGCTTGGCAGGGGTCCAACTCGAGCAGTACTTC.